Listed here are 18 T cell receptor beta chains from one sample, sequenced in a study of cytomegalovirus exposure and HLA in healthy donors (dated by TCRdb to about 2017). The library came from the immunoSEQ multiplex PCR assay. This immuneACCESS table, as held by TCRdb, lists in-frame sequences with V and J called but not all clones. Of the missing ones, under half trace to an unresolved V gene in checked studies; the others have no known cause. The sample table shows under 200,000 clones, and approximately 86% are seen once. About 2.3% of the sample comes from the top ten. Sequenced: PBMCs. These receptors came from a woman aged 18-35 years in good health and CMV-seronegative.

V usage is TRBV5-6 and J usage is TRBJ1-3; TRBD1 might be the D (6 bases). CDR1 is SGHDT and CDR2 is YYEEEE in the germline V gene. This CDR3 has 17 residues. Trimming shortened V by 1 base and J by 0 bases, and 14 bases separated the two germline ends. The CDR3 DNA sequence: TGTGCCAGCAGCTTGAGGACAGTAACCAACTCTGGAAACACCATATATTTT. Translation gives CASSLRTVTNSGNTIYF.

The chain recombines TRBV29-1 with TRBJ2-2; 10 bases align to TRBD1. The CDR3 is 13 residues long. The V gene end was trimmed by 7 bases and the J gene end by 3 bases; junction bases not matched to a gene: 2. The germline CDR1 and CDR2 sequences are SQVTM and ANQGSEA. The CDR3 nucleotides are TGCAGCGGAGGACAGGGGGACACCGGGGAGCTGTTTTTT. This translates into CSGGQGDTGELFF.

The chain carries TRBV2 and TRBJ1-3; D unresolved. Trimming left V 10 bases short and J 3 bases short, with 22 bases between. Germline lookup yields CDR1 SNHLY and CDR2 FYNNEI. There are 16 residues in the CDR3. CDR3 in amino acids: CAISGYRRGGGNTIYF. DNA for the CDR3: TGTGCCATTTCTGGGTATAGACGGGGAGGTGGAAACACCATATATTTT.

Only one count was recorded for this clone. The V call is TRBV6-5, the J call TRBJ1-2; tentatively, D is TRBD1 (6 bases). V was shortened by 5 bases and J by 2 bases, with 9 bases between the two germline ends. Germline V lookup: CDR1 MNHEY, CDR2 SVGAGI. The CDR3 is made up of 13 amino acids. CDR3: CASSPRGNYGYTF. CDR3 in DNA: TGTGCCAGCAGTCCAAGGGGGAACTATGGCTACACCTTC.

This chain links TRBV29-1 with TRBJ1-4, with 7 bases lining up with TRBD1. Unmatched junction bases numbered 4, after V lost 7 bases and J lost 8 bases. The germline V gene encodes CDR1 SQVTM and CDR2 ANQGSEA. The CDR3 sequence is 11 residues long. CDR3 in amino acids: CSGYRGEKLFF. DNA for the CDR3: TGCAGCGGTTACAGGGGCGAAAAACTGTTTTTT.

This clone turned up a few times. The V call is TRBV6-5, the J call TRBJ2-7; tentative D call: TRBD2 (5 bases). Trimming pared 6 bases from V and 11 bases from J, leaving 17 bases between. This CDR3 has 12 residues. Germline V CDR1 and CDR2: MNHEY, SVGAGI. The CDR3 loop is CASSDSSYQEYF. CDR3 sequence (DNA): TGTGCCAGCAGCGACTCTAGCTACCAAGAGTACTTC.

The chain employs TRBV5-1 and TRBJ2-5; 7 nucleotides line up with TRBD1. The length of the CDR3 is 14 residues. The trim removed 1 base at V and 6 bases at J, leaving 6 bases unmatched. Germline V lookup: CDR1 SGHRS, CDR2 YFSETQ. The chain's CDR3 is CASSLRTGVKTQYF. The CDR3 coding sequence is TGCGCCAGCAGCTTGAGAACAGGGGTAAAGACCCAGTACTTC.

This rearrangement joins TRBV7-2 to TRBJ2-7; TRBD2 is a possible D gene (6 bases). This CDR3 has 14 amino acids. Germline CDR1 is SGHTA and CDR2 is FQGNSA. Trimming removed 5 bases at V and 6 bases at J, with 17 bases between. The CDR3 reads CASSPTRFSGEQYF. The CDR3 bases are TGTGCCAGCAGCCCGACTAGGTTCTCGGGCGAGCAGTACTTC. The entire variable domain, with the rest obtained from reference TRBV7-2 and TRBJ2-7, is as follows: GAGVSQSPSNKVTEKGKDVELRCDPISGHTALYWYRQSLGQGLEFLIYFQGNSAPDKSGLPSDRFSAERTGGSVSTLTIQRTQQEDSAVYLCASSPTRFSGEQYFGPGTRLTVT.

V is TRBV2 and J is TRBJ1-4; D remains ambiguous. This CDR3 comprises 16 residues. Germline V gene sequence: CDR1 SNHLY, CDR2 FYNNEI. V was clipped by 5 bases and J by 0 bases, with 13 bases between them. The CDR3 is CASSYGLAATNEKLFF. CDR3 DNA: TGTGCCAGCAGTTATGGGTTAGCGGCAACTAATGAAAAACTGTTTTTT.

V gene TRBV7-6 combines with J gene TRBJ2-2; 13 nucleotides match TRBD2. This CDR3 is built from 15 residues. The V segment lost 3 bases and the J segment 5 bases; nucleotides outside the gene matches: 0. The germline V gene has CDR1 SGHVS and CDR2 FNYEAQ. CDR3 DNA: TGTGCCAGCAGCTTGACTAGCGGGGGGACCGGGGAGCTGTTTTTT. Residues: CASSLTSGGTGELFF.

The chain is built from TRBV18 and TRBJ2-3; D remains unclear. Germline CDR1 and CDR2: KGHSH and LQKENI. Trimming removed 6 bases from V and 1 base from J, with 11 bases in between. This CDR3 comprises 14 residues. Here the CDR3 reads CASSERLGTDTQYF. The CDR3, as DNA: TGTGCCAGCTCCGAGCGTCTGGGCACAGATACGCAGTATTTT.

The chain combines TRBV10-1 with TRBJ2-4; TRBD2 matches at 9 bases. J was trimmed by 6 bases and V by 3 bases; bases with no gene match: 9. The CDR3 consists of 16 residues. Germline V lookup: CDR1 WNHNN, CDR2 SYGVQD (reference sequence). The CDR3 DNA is TGCGCCAGCAGTGACTCGGCGGGAGGGCCGGGAAACATTCAGTACTTC. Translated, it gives CASSDSAGGPGNIQYF.

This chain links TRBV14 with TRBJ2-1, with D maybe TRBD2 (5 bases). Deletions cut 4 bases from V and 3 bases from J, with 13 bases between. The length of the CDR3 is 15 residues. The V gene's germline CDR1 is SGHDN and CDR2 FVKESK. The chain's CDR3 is CASSLSHGIYNEQFF. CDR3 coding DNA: TGTGCCAGCAGCCTTTCCCACGGGATCTACAATGAGCAGTTCTTC.

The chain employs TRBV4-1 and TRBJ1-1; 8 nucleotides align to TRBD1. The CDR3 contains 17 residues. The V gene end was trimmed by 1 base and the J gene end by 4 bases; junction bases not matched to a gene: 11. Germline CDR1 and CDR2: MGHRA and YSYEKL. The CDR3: CASSQGKSGGSVTEAFF. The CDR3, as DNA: TGCGCCAGCAGCCAAGGTAAATCAGGGGGCAGTGTCACTGAAGCTTTCTTT.

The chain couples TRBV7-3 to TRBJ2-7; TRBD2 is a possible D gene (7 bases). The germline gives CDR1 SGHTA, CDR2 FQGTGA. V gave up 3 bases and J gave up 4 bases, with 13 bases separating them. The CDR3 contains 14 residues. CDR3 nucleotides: TGTGCCAGCAGCTTGGCCAGGGGAGGGTACGAGCAGTACTTC. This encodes CASSLARGGYEQYF.

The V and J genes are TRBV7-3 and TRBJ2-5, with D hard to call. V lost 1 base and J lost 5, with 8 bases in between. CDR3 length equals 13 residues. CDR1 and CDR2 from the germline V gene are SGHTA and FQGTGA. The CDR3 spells CASSLNPEETQYF. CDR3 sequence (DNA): TGTGCCAGCAGCTTAAATCCCGAGGAGACCCAGTACTTC.

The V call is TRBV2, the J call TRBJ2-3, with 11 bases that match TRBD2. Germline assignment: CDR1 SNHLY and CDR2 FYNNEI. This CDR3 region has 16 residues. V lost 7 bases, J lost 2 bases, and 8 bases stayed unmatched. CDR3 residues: CASTLAGGAYTDTQYF. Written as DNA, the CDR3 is TGTGCCAGCACCCTAGCGGGGGGTGCTTACACAGATACGCAGTATTTT.

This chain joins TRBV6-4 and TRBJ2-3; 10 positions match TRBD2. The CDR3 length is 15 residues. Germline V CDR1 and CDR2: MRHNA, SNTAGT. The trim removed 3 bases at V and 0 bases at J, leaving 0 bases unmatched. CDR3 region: CASSEGLASTDTQYF. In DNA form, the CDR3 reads TGTGCCAGCAGTGAGGGACTAGCGAGCACAGATACGCAGTATTTT.